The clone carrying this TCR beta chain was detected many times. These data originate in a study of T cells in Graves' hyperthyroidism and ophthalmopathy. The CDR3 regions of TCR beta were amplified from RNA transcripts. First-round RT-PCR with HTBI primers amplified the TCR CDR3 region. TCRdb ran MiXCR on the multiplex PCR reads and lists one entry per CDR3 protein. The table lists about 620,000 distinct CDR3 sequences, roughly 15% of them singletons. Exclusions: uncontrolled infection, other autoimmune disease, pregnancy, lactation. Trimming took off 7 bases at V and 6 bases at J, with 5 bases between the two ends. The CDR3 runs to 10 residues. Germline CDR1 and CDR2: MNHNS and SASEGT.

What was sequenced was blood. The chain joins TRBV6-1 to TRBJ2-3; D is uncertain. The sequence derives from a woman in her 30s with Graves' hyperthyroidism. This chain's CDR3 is CASKWDTQYF. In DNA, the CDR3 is TGTGCCAGCAAGTGGGATACGCAGTATTTT.